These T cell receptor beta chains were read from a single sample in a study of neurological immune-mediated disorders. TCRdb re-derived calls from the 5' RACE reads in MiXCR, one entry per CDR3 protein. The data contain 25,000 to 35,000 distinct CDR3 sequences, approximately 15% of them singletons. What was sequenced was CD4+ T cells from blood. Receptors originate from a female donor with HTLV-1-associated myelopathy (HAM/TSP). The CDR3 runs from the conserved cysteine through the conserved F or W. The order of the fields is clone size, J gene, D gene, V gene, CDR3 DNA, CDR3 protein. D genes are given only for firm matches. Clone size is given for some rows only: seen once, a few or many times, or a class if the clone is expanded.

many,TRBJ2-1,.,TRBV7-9,TGTGCCAGCAGCCCATACCGCGTGGGGGGCCGTGAGCAGTTCTTC,CASSPYRVGGREQFF
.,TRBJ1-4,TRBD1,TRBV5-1,TGCGCCAGCAGCACAGGACAGGGCCACGAAAAACTGTTTTTT,CASSTGQGHEKLFF
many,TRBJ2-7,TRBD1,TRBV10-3,TGTGCCATCAGCCCCGGGACAGGGGGCCACTACGAGCAGTACTTC,CAISPGTGGHYEQYF
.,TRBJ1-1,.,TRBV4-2,TGTGCCAGCAGCCAGCGGGAGGGGAGGACTGAAGCTTTCTTT,CASSQREGRTEAFF
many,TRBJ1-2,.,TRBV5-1,TGCGCCAGCAGCTTGGGAGGAGAGGCAAGCAACTCTGGCTACACCTTC,CASSLGGEASNSGYTF
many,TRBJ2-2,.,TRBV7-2,TGTGCCAGCAGTAAGGGGGGACACGCGAACACCGGGGAGCTGTTTTTT,CASSKGGHANTGELFF
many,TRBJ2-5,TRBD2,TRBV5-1,TGCGCCAGCAGCTTGAATGGGGAGGGAGAGACCCAGTACTTC,CASSLNGEGETQYF
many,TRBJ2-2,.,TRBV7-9,TGTGCCAGCAGCTCCCCCCTCGCCAGGGAGCTGTTTTTT,CASSSPLARELFF
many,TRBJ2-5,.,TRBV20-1,TGCAGTGCTAGAGGCGCGAATAAAGAGACCCAGTACTTC,CSARGANKETQYF
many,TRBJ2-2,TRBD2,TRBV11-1,TGTGCCAGCAGCTTAGGACTAGCGCCCACCGGGGAGCTGTTTTTT,CASSLGLAPTGELFF
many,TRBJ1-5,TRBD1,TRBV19,TGTGCCAGTAGTACCACAGGGGGCCCCCTGGGAGCCCAGCATTTT,CASSTTGGPLGAQHF
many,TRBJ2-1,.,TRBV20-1,TGCAGTGCTAACGTCGCGGGAATAGGGGGGGGTGAGCAGTTCTTC,CSANVAGIGGGEQFF
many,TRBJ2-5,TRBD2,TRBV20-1,TGCAGTGCTAGCGGGGGGGAGGAGACCCAGTACTTC,CSASGGEETQYF
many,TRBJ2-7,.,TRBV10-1,TGCGCCAGCAGTTCCCGCGGGTCCCACGAGCAGTACTTC,CASSSRGSHEQYF
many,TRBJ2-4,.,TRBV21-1,TGTGCCAGCAGCCGCGGAATCGGGCAAGGAGCCAAAAACATTCAGTACTTC,CASSRGIGQGAKNIQYF